A selection of T cell receptor beta chains follows, all from one sample in a study of T cells in Graves' hyperthyroidism and ophthalmopathy. TCRdb re-called the multiplex PCR reads with MiXCR, one entry per CDR3 protein. The repertoire holds roughly 160,000 distinct CDR3 sequences, with about 9.4% as singletons. Sequenced input: blood. The receptors shown here come from a young woman with Graves' hyperthyroidism that later progressed to Graves' ophthalmopathy. The conserved cysteine and the conserved F or W are not part of the CDR3 here. Clone size is stated in some rows and not others, as once, few, many or a class when expanded.

CDR3 protein	V gene	clone size
ASKFGTMNTEAF	TRBV27	many
ASSSRPTDTQY	TRBV7-6	NA
SARDHPQEASTYEQY	TRBV20-1	many
ASSVDSSGNTIY	TRBV19	NA
ASKEDGNQPQH	TRBV2	many
ASSGQGAYEGYGYT	TRBV2	many
ASSPSQKWTGELF	TRBV19	few
ASSLGGYGDGNEQF	TRBV11-1	many
ASSQAGNTEAF	TRBV11-3	many
ASRTSANTEAF	TRBV6-1	few
AWSRGDEKLF	TRBV30	many
SAPRQRGTDTQY	TRBV20-1	many
ASSGFRDRDYGYT	TRBV5-4	few
ASSEEAYRGYYGYT	TRBV6-1	many
ASRRGQGAYEQY	TRBV6-1	NA
SARAQQGWDTEAF	TRBV20-1	many
ASSLTGGQPQH	TRBV27	NA
ASSFTPSNEQF	TRBV7-9	many
ASSRVHQTGELF	TRBV14	NA
ASSNTLSGFYGYT	TRBV7-6	many
ASSPRQGSRGYERY	TRBV28	few
ASSLAFGTGTGELF	TRBV7-9	many
ASTIAPDGSYEQY	TRBV6-1	many
ASSYKGETQY	TRBV6-6	many
ASSLSVTGGTEAF	TRBV7-3	many
SARSGSNFGNEQF	TRBV20-1	many
ASSFMGYTGELF	TRBV5-1	many
ASSLFGSGTSGMGRLAKNIQY	TRBV12-3/TRBV12-4	many
AWSGGEETQY	TRBV30	NA
ASSLTATNEKLF	TRBV2	many
AWSGLAGHTDTQY	TRBV30	many
ASSLEGYLNSPLH	TRBV12-3/TRBV12-4	many
ASSQEGSTDTQY	TRBV3-1	many
ASSLGSGATEAF	TRBV11-3	many